The 11 T cell receptor beta chains below were found in one sample sequenced in a study of blood T cell repertoires in COVID-19. Clones were read by immunoSEQ multiplex PCR, and TCRdb kept only the in-frame ones, dropping some. The sample includes tens of thousands of clones, 65% to 85% of them seen just once. Material: peripheral blood. These receptors originate from an elderly man with active or convalescent COVID-19.

J is TRBJ2-2 and V is TRBV5-1; D not certain. The germline V and J ends were trimmed by 5 bases and 4 bases, with 6 bases remaining between them. Germline lookup yields CDR1 SGHRS and CDR2 YFSETQ. This CDR3 comprises 12 residues. The CDR3 spells CASRKSTGELFF. The CDR3 region has the DNA TGCGCCAGCAGAAAGAGCACCGGGGAGCTGTTTTTT.

The chain uses TRBV6-5 and TRBJ2-3; weak D call: TRBD2 (6 bases). V was clipped by 10 bases and J by 2 bases, with 16 bases between them. Looked up from germline, CDR1 is MNHEY and CDR2 is SVGAGI. The CDR3 extends over 14 amino acids. The CDR3 here is CATSWGENTDTQYF. The CDR3 DNA reads as TGTGCCACTTCTTGGGGGGAGAACACAGATACGCAGTATTTT.

This chain links TRBV5-5 with TRBJ2-5; a weak D match, TRBD2 (5 bases). V was clipped by 4 bases and J by 1 base, with 11 bases between them. The CDR3 length is 14 residues. Germline loops: CDR1 SGHKS, CDR2 YYEKEE (reference sequence). For the CDR3, the DNA is TGTGCCAGCAGCCGGGATGGTGCCCAAGAGACCCAGTACTTC. Its protein product is CASSRDGAQETQYF.

This rearrangement joins TRBV19 to TRBJ1-6; 9 bases are a match to TRBD1. This CDR3 is 16 amino acids long. Germline V gene lookup returns CDR1 LNHDA and CDR2 SQIVND (reference sequence). With V trimmed by 8 bases and J by 11 bases, 16 bases remained unmatched. The CDR3 DNA reads as TGTGCCAGTTCCCCGGGACAGGGTGTCCCAATGCCACCCCTCCACTTT. Translated, it gives CASSPGQGVPMPPLHF.

The chain carries TRBV5-8 and TRBJ1-1; D unclear. The V and J ends lost 2 bases and 8 bases respectively, with 10 bases between them. The germline V gene has CDR1 SGHTS and CDR2 YDEGEE. This CDR3 has 12 amino acids. The CDR3 nucleotides read TGTGCCAGCAGCTTTCGGGGTCGAGAAGCTTTCTTT. Translating gives CASSFRGREAFF.

The genes are TRBV5-1 and TRBJ1-1; 8 bases match TRBD1. Germline V gene lookup returns CDR1 SGHRS and CDR2 YFSETQ. CDR3 length equals 13 residues. V lost 4 bases, J lost 10 bases, and 9 bases stayed unmatched. The CDR3 reads CASSEGQGRVAFF. The CDR3 DNA follows: TGCGCCAGCAGCGAAGGACAGGGTCGGGTAGCTTTCTTT.

The rearrangement links TRBV5-6 to TRBJ1-2; D is possibly TRBD1 (5 bases). V was pared by 2 bases and J by 5 bases, with 13 bases between. The length of the CDR3 is 14 residues. Germline V lookup: CDR1 SGHDT, CDR2 YYEEEE. The CDR3 nucleotides read TGTGCCAGCAGCTTCACCGGGCAGGGTTATGGCTACACCTTC. Translating gives CASSFTGQGYGYTF.

This clone is categorized as medium-sized. The rearrangement joins TRBV3-1 (or the pseudogene TRBV3-2) to TRBJ1-4; 9 bases map to TRBD1. This CDR3 comprises 18 residues. The germline CDR1 and CDR2 sequences are LGHDT and YNNKEL (reference sequence). After removal of 5 bases from V and 0 bases from J, the junction contained 10 bases not matched to a gene. The CDR3 sequence is CASSSRTGAMATNEKLFF. The CDR3 DNA reads as TGTGCCAGCAGCTCCCGGACAGGGGCCATGGCAACTAATGAAAAACTGTTTTTT.

The chain links TRBV18 to TRBJ2-3; no firm D call. The germline V and J ends were trimmed by 2 bases and 0 bases, with 6 bases remaining between them. The CDR3 sequence is 14 residues long. In germline, CDR1 is KGHSH, CDR2 LQKENI. For the CDR3, the DNA is TGTGCCAGCTCACCAGCGCGGAGCACAGATACGCAGTATTTT. This encodes CASSPARSTDTQYF.

The J gene is TRBJ1-2, the V gene TRBV2; a weak D match, TRBD1 (6 bases). The ends were cut back, 8 bases at V and 6 bases at J, with 22 bases in the middle. The CDR3 is made up of 15 amino acids. CDR1 SNHLY and CDR2 FYNNEI come from the germline V gene. CDR3 protein: CASPEGQGWGDGYTF. The CDR3 coding sequence is TGTGCCAGCCCCGAAGGGCAGGGGTGGGGCGATGGCTACACCTTC.

This clone was found once. The chain uses TRBV29-1 and TRBJ1-1, with D tentatively TRBD1 (5 bases). The CDR3 runs 13 residues. V lost 8 bases and J lost 2, with 15 bases in between. Germline V lookup: CDR1 SQVTM, CDR2 ANQGSEA. CDR3 in DNA: TGCAGCACCAAACCGACAGTTAACACTGAAGCTTTCTTT. As protein: CSTKPTVNTEAFF.